This T cell receptor beta chain appears in the sequencing data of a study of cytomegalovirus exposure and HLA in healthy donors (TCRdb year 2017). Context from the whole study: According to an earlier analysis of 550 to 750 of the donors, some 180 million T cells yielded some 110 million unique TCR beta sequences and approximately 300 Gb of sequence data. Genome-wide SNP genotypes for about 60% of the 666 donors were used in a later genetic analysis, which treated that subset as a discovery cohort. Using immunosequencing, the study profiled T cell repertoires from fewer than 850 subjects and related those repertoires to cytomegalovirus serostatus. Of the roughly 400 genotyped donors, roughly 85% fell in the genetic ancestry cluster associated with self-reported Caucasian donors. Every repertoire in the discovery cohort had been generated on one and the same sequencing platform. In addition to the first cohort of 666 subjects, a separate validation cohort of approximately 130 different subjects was used. The aim of the study was to test whether cataloging public T cell receptors could identify signatures of past pathogen exposure. The number of donors typed differed by locus, with roughly 620-630 for A, B, C, DRB1 and DQB1, 522 for DQA1, some 570 for DPA1, and approximately 470 for DPB1. An earlier analysis of a few hundred of the donors applied high-throughput TCR beta sequencing to assess whether each TCR beta V gene segment acted as functional or pseudogenic. Across some 400 genotyped donors of the cohort, an average of roughly 250,000 unique TCR beta nucleotide sequences per donor were sequenced, and roughly 20% of those sequences were non-productive. Both class I and class II loci were covered by HLA typing, at four-digit resolution. In the later analysis, no new phenotypic data were used to find candidate immune exposures; instead, reliance was placed on TCR beta sequences and their occurrence across donors. To study patterns of TCR occurrence, a later analysis re-analyzed previously published TCR beta repertoires from 700 or so donors and added high-resolution HLA genotyping. A handful of DR-DQ haplotypes were handled as single units for association and clustering because linkage in the cohort was strong. The study combined high-throughput TCR immunosequencing, statistical association of individual TCRs with disease status, and machine learning to predict cytomegalovirus infection status. Donor age, sex, ethnicity and CMV serostatus were collected together with the repertoire data. Approximately 300 gigabases of sequencing data and 75 million to 85 million unique TCR sequences made up an early release that covered 640 HLA-typed donors.

About this clone: Its antigen is unknown. Base qualities were left out, and no much larger clone turns up one base away.

The library relied on the immunoSEQ multiplex PCR assay. A mixture of 60 forward primers for TCR Vbeta segments and 13 reverse primers for TCR Jbeta segments was used in the multiplex PCR. Amplification of the CDR3 region of rearranged TCR beta genes was performed with a multiplex PCR assay on genomic DNA. The amplified TCR beta libraries were sequenced on the Illumina HiSeq System as 87-base-pair reads. The study's own analysis went as follows. In a later analysis, tens of millions of unique TCR beta chains were counted across the 666 repertoires, and roughly 11 million of these chains were shared by at least two donors. A nearest-neighbor algorithm error-corrected the raw reads and collapsed the reads into unique sequences, merging closely related sequences to remove PCR and sequencing errors. Alignment of CDR3 sequences to IMGT reference sequences was used to assign V, D and J gene segments. For a sequence to be retained, a match of at least six nucleotides to both a V gene segment and a J gene segment was required. Rearrangements were classified as productive when the CDR3 lacked stop codons and remained in frame with V and J, and all other rearrangements were classified as non-productive. CDR3 was defined according to IMGT convention as the region running from the second conserved V-encoded cysteine to the conserved J-encoded phenylalanine. The earlier analysis of 550 to 650 of the donors excluded any sequence lacking an unambiguous match to a single V gene segment. An earlier analysis of 450 to 650 of the donors called V segments functional above 56.7% productive rearrangements and segregating when the between-donor standard deviation exceeded 5%. A statistical classification framework was built to diagnose cytomegalovirus status from the catalog of TCR beta chain sequences. A later analysis assigned V and J genes by comparing TCR nucleotide sequences with IMGT/GENE-DB human TR gene sequences. A later analysis assigned CDR3 sequences and most-parsimonious VDJ recombination scenarios with the TCRdist pipeline. A later analysis defined each TCR beta chain by its CDR3 amino acid sequence plus V-gene family, and excluded reads lacking a unique V-gene family. To address suspected cross-contamination and a sequencing artifact, a later analysis removed 592 highly shared, low-generation-probability nucleotide sequences. In a later analysis, a clonal expansion index for each public chain was calculated from normalized within-repertoire ranks of inferred template counts. A later analysis computed generation probabilities with a VDJ recombination model fitted to out-of-frame rearrangements, and checked the results against IGoR. A later analysis scored TCR-TCR, TCR-HLA and TCR-CMV co-occurrence with hypergeometric tests, applying a repertoire-size bias correction to TCR pairs. A later analysis estimated false discovery rates by permuting HLA or CMV assignments 20 times. A later analysis grouped co-occurring TCRs with DBSCAN, adding TCRdist sequence similarity when clustering within HLA-allele-positive subsets. Repertoires with fewer than 30,000 or more than 120,000 public chains were left out of co-occurrence clustering, as were four to six repertoires with anomalous nucleotide sharing. As stored in TCRdb, this immuneACCESS dataset retains in-frame rearrangements with V and J assigned. A fraction of the clones does not appear; measured against another copy, unresolved V genes explain less than half of the discrepancy, and the remainder lacks a known reason. Clone size and V and J calls were adopted from that table, with D and trimming inferred from the DNA. The table for this sample lists roughly 180,000 clones; around 75% of them were counted only once. The top ten constitute approximately 6% of the sample.

In total, about 650 healthy bone marrow donors made up the cohort. At the time of sampling, every cohort member was nominally healthy, though immune exposures that went unrecorded were likely present. The donor was CMV seropositive and belonged to the group of around 300 seropositive cohort members. A peripheral blood sample was collected from each donor, and TCR beta sequencing was performed on peripheral blood mononuclear cells. The Qiagen DNeasy Blood Extraction Kit was used to extract genomic DNA from the blood cell samples. On the study overall, not on this receptor specifically: In a later analysis, 16,951 TCR beta sequences were associated with specific HLA alleles at a false discovery rate of 0.05. Assigning TCR associations to individual alleles was difficult when HLA alleles, especially DR and DQ, strongly co-occurred. An earlier analysis of around 500 of the donors showed that most TCR beta V segments appeared in productive rearrangements either about 87% or about 30% of the time, which broadly matched IMGT annotations. The presence/absence analyses assumed that sequencing depth was roughly uniform across donors, and that assumption may not be true. Immune exposure information for the cohort was limited to CMV serostatus. In a later genetic analysis, a missense DCLRE1C variant was associated with V-gene and J-gene trimming of TCR beta chains, and the association was replicated in an independent cohort. A further reported finding was that TCR beta sequences accurately predicted the HLA-A and HLA-B alleles for most subjects in the first cohort. Compared with the roughly 700-donor mean, donors in an Asian-associated ancestry cluster had fewer N-insertions in productive TCRs, according to a later genetic analysis. The classifier was reported to diagnose cytomegalovirus status with high specificity and sensitivity in both the original cohort and the validation cohort. Most TCR sequences were observed very rarely across donors, whereas some public TCRs were present in many individuals. This cohort had only TCR beta chains sequenced, and the lack of alpha or paired-chain data limited which features could be detected. HLA typing was unavailable for some donors at each locus, so association tests used only the typed subset. A few of the identified cytomegalovirus-associated TCR beta chains were confirmed in vitro to be specific for cytomegalovirus antigens. In the study, some 160 TCR beta chains were listed as associated with cytomegalovirus. It was suggested by the authors that the approach could potentially be generalized to other disease states and immunological phenotypes. Correlated functional status among segregating V segments might be attributable to linkage disequilibrium, but an unknown experimental factor could not be ruled out. A group of highly shared sequence variants was considered likely to be a technical artifact of the sequencing pipeline. Because counts were too low, 15 to 20 rarely observed V segments, including chromosome 9 orphons, were excluded from the earlier analysis of several hundred of the donors. Some IMGT-functional V segments, including TRBV6-2 and TRBV6-3, could not be distinguished by the 87-base-pair reads and were therefore excluded. According to a later analysis, most CMV-associated TCR beta chains appeared to be HLA-restricted, and the HLA associations seemed to be driven largely by CMV exposure. Several of the top co-occurrence clusters appeared to be linked to parvovirus B19, influenza, CMV and Epstein-Barr virus, according to a later analysis. A later analysis found that HLA-associated TCR beta chains were more clonally expanded and had lower generation probabilities than equally common non-associated chains. According to a later analysis, TCR association rates differed among HLA loci, with DRB1 alleles showing the most associated TCRs and HLA-C alleles showing the fewest.

The junction shows trimming of 1 base on V and 9 bases on J, plus 10 bases between the germline ends. From cysteine to phenylalanine, the CDR3 is 12 amino acids long. Only CDR3 DNA is held: 36 bases, read in frame from base 1. CDR1 and CDR2, per the germline V gene (reference sequence), are SEHNR and FQNEAQ. The rearrangement combines TRBV7-9 with TRBJ2-7, and TRBD2 may be the D gene, going by 5 matching bases. Sequencing was done on a sample of PBMCs. The TCR comes from a woman aged 25 to 39 in good health and CMV-seropositive. The DNA sequence is given as TGTGCCAGCAGCTTAGACCGGGAAGGGCAGTACTTC. It translates as CASSLDREGQYF.